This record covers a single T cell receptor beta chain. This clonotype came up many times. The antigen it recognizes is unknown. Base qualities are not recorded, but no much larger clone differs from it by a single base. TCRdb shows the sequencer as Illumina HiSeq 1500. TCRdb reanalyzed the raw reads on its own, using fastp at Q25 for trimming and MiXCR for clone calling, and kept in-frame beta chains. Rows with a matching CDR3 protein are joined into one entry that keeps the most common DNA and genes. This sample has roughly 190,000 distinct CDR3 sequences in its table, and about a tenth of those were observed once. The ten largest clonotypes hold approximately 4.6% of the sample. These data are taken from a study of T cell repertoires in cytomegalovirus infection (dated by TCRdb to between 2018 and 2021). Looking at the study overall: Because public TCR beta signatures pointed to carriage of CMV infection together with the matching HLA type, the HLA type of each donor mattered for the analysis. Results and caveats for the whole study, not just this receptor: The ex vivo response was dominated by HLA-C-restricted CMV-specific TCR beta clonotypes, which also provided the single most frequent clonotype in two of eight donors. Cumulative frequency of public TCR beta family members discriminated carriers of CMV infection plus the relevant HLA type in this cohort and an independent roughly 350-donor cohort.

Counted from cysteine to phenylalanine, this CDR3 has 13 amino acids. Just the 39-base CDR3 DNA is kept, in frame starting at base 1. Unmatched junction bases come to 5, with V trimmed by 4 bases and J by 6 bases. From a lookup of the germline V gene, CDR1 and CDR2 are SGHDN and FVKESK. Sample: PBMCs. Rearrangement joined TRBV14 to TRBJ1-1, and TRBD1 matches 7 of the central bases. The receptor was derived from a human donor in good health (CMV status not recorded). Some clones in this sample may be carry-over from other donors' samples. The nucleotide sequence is TGTGCCAGCAGCCGACTGCAGGGGGCTGAAGCTTTCTTT. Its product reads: CASSRLQGAEAFF. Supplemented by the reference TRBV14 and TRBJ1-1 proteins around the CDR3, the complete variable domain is EAGVTQFPSHSVIEKGQTVTLRCDPISGHDNLYWYRRVMGKEIKFLLHFVKESKQDESGMPNNRFLAERTGGTYSTLKVQPAELEDSGVYFCASSRLQGAEAFFGQGTRLTVV.